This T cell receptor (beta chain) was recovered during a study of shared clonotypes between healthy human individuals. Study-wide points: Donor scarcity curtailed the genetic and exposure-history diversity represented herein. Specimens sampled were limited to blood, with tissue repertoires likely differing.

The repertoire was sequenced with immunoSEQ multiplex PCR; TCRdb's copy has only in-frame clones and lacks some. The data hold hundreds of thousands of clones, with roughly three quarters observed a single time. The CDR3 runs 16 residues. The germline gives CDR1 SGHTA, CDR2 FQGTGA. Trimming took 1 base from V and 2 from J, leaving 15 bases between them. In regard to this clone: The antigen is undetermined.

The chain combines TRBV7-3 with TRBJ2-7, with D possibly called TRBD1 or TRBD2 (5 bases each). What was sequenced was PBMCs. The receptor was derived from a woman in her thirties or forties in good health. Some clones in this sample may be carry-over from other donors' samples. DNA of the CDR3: TGTGCCAGCAGCTTAAGGGGTGGGGACCAAACCTACGAGCAGTACTTC. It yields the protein CASSLRGGDQTYEQYF.